The 6 T cell receptor beta chains reported below all come from one sample, sequenced in a study of blood T cell repertoires in COVID-19. Data came from immunoSEQ multiplex PCR; TCRdb stores just in-frame clones and leaves some out. The profile shows 60,000 or so clones, 76% of them singletons. The sample comprised peripheral blood. The receptors shown here come from a woman aged 45 to 65 with active or convalescent COVID-19.

This clone was seen only a few times. V and J are TRBV30 and TRBJ1-6; D ambiguous. The CDR3 totals 13 residues. V was shortened by 3 bases and J by 9 bases, with 12 bases between the two germline ends. CDR1 and CDR2 (germline): GTSNPN, SVGIG (reference sequence). The CDR3 loop reads CAWSIGGSSPLHF. The CDR3 DNA sequence: TGTGCCTGGAGCATCGGAGGTAGTTCACCCCTCCACTTT.

The chain combines TRBV5-5 with TRBJ1-2; unclear D gene. Germline loops: CDR1 SGHKS, CDR2 YYEKEE (reference sequence). Trimming cost V 1 base and J 4 bases, with 11 bases left between them. The CDR3 is 14 residues long. The CDR3 nucleotides are TGTGCCAGCAGCTTGTCTGGCGGGTCCTATGGCTACACCTTC. Residues: CASSLSGGSYGYTF.

The chain uses TRBV5-1 and TRBJ1-1, with TRBD1 as a possible D gene (6 bases). The germline V gene has CDR1 SGHRS and CDR2 YFSETQ. V was shortened by 3 bases and J by 6 bases, with 12 bases between the two germline ends. CDR3 length: 13 residues. CDR3 DNA sequence: TGCGCCAGCAGCTCGGGACACGGTTCTGAAGCTTTCTTT. Translated, it gives CASSSGHGSEAFF.

This chain connects TRBV4-1 to TRBJ1-1; 9 bases align to TRBD1. The germline V gene has CDR1 MGHRA and CDR2 YSYEKL. The CDR3 runs 19 residues. V was pared by 1 base and J by 0 bases, with 12 bases of the junction left unmatched. For the CDR3, the DNA is TGCGCCAGCAGCCAAGCCCCCCGGGGGACAGGGATACTGAACACTGAAGCTTTCTTT. Translation: CASSQAPRGTGILNTEAFF.

There are a few counts of this clone. This rearrangement joins TRBV24-1 to TRBJ2-5; TRBD1 matches 8 bases. The germline CDR1 and CDR2 sequences are KGHDR and SFDVKD. This CDR3 is built from 14 residues. With V trimmed by 5 bases and J by 1 base, 2 bases remained unmatched. Here the CDR3 reads CATSGTGGQETQYF. The CDR3 DNA sequence: TGTGCCACCAGTGGCACAGGGGGCCAAGAGACCCAGTACTTC.

This chain links TRBV3-1 (or the pseudogene TRBV3-2) with TRBJ2-7; 8 positions agree with TRBD2. The CDR3 totals 17 residues. In germline, CDR1 is LGHDT, CDR2 YNNKEL (reference sequence). V lost 0 bases, J lost 0 bases, and 7 bases stayed unmatched. DNA of the CDR3: TGTGCCAGCAGCCAAGATGGGGCGGGAGGAAGCTCCTACGAGCAGTACTTC. Translation: CASSQDGAGGSSYEQYF.